Below, 19 T cell receptor beta chains from the same sample are listed, as sequenced in a study of long-term antiretroviral therapy in people with HIV. At the survey level, the v3.0 immunoSEQ assay was run. Data came from immunoSEQ multiplex PCR; TCRdb stores just in-frame clones and leaves some out. This sample has around 20,000 clones; about four fifths occur once, and the top ten carry nearly 8%. Sample: unsorted PBMCs, taken 0.9 years after starting antiretroviral therapy. Source of these receptors: a man between 18 and 35 years old with HIV.

The chain employs TRBV9 and TRBJ2-5, with 7 bases identical to TRBD2. The CDR3 is 17 residues long. Unmatched junction bases numbered 9, after V lost 0 bases and J lost 1 base. Germline values: CDR1 SGDLS, CDR2 YYNGEE. The CDR3 DNA sequence: TGTGCCAGCAGCGTAGGCCTAGCGGCTGTGGGCCAAGAGACCCAGTACTTC. Residues: CASSVGLAAVGQETQYF. The variable domain in full, with the rest retrieved from reference TRBV9 and TRBJ2-5, is DSGVTQTPKHLITATGQRVTLRCSPRSGDLSVYWYQQSLDQGLQFLIQYYNGEERAKGNILERFSAQQFPDLHSELNLSSLELGDSALYFCASSVGLAAVGQETQYFGPGTRLLVL.

This chain joins TRBV5-1 and TRBJ2-5, with no clear D. V dropped 0 bases and J dropped 5 bases, with 14 bases sitting between them. This CDR3 is 15 amino acids long. Germline CDR1 reads SGHRS; CDR2 reads YFSETQ. CDR3 protein: CASSLGLERRETQYF. The CDR3 coding sequence is TGCGCCAGCAGCTTGGGGCTGGAGCGAAGGGAGACCCAGTACTTC.

The rearrangement joins TRBV9 to TRBJ2-3, with D perhaps matching TRBD2 (6 bases). This CDR3 spans 17 amino acids. Germline V gene sequence: CDR1 SGDLS, CDR2 YYNGEE. The V end lost 0 bases, the J end lost 2 bases, and 16 bases lay between the germline ends. CDR3 region: CASSVAGLRFITDTQYF. In DNA form, the CDR3 reads TGTGCCAGCAGCGTAGCGGGACTCCGGTTTATCACAGATACGCAGTATTTT.

The rearrangement links TRBV6-1 to TRBJ2-2, with 9 positions matching TRBD1. The V gene's germline CDR1 is MNHNS and CDR2 SASEGT. This CDR3 is built from 15 residues. The trim removed 1 base at V and 3 bases at J, leaving 0 bases unmatched. The CDR3 sequence is CASSEGTGDTGELFF. CDR3 nucleotides: TGTGCCAGCAGTGAAGGGACAGGGGACACCGGGGAGCTGTTTTTT.

The rearrangement uses TRBV7-9 and TRBJ1-1, with 10 bases that match TRBD1. V was pared by 2 bases and J by 6 bases, with 9 bases of the junction left unmatched. Germline loops: CDR1 SEHNR, CDR2 FQNEAQ (reference sequence). CDR3 length equals 16 residues. The DNA of the CDR3 is TGTGCCAGCAGCTTACCTAGGACAGGGGGTGACCCTGAAGCTTTCTTT. Its protein is CASSLPRTGGDPEAFF.

CDR3 bases: TGTGCCAGTAGTCCTTCCTTAAACTATGGCTACACCTTC. Its protein product is CASSPSLNYGYTF. The chain couples TRBV19 to TRBJ1-2; D gene uncertain. Trimming shortened V by 5 bases and J by 2 bases, and 9 bases separated the two germline ends. The CDR3 is 13 residues long. Germline values: CDR1 LNHDA, CDR2 SQIVND (reference sequence).

The chain combines TRBV18 with TRBJ2-7; TRBD1 aligns across 8 bases. After removal of 3 bases from V and 1 base from J, the junction contained 8 bases not matched to a gene. The length of the CDR3 is 16 residues. Germline V gene lookup returns CDR1 KGHSH and CDR2 LQKENI. CDR3: CASSPSDRAPSYEQYF. The CDR3 DNA is TGTGCCAGCTCACCTTCGGACAGGGCTCCTTCCTACGAGCAGTACTTC.

The chain has TRBV15 and TRBJ2-1; 9 bases agree with TRBD2. The CDR3 totals 17 residues. Germline V gene data show CDR1 as LNHNV and CDR2 as YYDKDF (reference sequence). V shed 0 bases, J shed 5 bases, and the junction held 8 bases outside the gene matches. The CDR3 coding sequence is TGTGCCACCAGCAGAGATCTGGGGCGGGGGGGCCACAATGAGCAGTTCTTC. Translation: CATSRDLGRGGHNEQFF.

This chain uses TRBV29-1 with TRBJ2-7; D is perhaps TRBD2 (6 bases). The CDR3 length is 12 residues. The V and J ends lost 6 bases and 3 bases respectively, with 12 bases between them. Germline lookup yields CDR1 SQVTM and CDR2 ANQGSEA. The CDR3 protein is CSVRTNYYEQYV. DNA for the CDR3: TGCAGCGTCAGGACTAACTACTACGAGCAGTACGTC.

This chain links TRBV6-6 with TRBJ1-2; no reliable D call. V dropped 3 bases and J dropped 6 bases, with 11 bases sitting between them. This CDR3 region has 13 residues. Germline V gene lookup returns CDR1 MNHNY and CDR2 SVGAGI (reference sequence). Here the CDR3 reads CASSYQTVDGYTF. The DNA for the CDR3 is TGTGCCAGCAGTTATCAAACAGTGGATGGCTACACCTTC.

The V and J genes are TRBV4-1 and TRBJ1-5, with D perhaps TRBD1 (5 bases). V lost 3 bases to trimming and J lost 4 bases, with 13 bases between them. CDR1 is MGHRA and CDR2 is YSYEKL in the germline V gene. This CDR3 spans 15 amino acids. Here the CDR3 DNA reads TGCGCCAGCAGCCATGTCTTGGGGGGAAATCAGCCCCAGCATTTT. Residues: CASSHVLGGNQPQHF.

The chain carries TRBV28 and TRBJ2-7; no clear D gene. The CDR3 is 13 amino acids. Germline V gives CDR1 MDHEN, CDR2 SYDVKM. The germline V and J ends were trimmed by 3 bases and 1 base, with 7 bases remaining between them. This CDR3 is CASSLRTSYEQYV. CDR3 DNA sequence: TGTGCCAGCAGTTTGCGTACGTCCTACGAGCAGTACGTC.

This chain uses TRBV28 with TRBJ1-4; 7 nucleotides line up with TRBD1. Trimming removed 7 bases from V and 6 bases from J; junction bases left unmatched: 8. Germline values: CDR1 MDHEN, CDR2 SYDVKM. This CDR3 contains 14 residues. The CDR3 DNA reads TGTGCCAGCAATAACAGGGGAAACGATGAAAAACTGTTTTTT. Its protein product is CASNNRGNDEKLFF.

This chain joins TRBV11-1 and TRBJ2-5; D is perhaps TRBD2 (5 bases). The CDR3 runs to 17 residues. CDR1 and CDR2 (germline): SGHAT, FQDESV (reference sequence). Trimming removed 5 bases at V and 0 bases at J, with 19 bases between. The CDR3 DNA follows: TGTGCCAGCAGCGCCTCGCCCGTGCGGGCTAACCAAGAGACCCAGTACTTC. The encoded protein is CASSASPVRANQETQYF.

The chain has TRBV6-1 and TRBJ1-6; D is undetermined. With 7 bases removed from V and 5 bases from J, the gap between germline ends came to 12 bases. The CDR3 is 14 amino acids. The germline V gene has CDR1 MNHNS and CDR2 SASEGT. The chain's CDR3 is CASNREADNSPLHF. The CDR3 DNA reads as TGTGCCAGCAATCGGGAGGCCGATAATTCACCCCTCCACTTT.

This clone was counted once. The J gene is TRBJ2-5, the V gene TRBV2; D gene ambiguous. The CDR3 runs 14 residues. The V gene lost 4 bases and the J gene lost 4 bases, with 13 bases spanning the gap. The germline V gene has CDR1 SNHLY and CDR2 FYNNEI. The DNA of the CDR3 is TGTGCCAGCAGTGCCAGTCAGACACTAGAGACCCAGTACTTC. Its protein product is CASSASQTLETQYF.

The CDR3 here is CASSFRETSYNEQFF. CDR3 nucleotides: TGCGCCAGCAGCTTCCGGGAGACAAGCTACAATGAGCAGTTCTTC. The chain combines TRBV5-1 with TRBJ2-1, with D perhaps TRBD2 (6 bases). The CDR3 sequence is 15 residues long. The germline gives CDR1 SGHRS, CDR2 YFSETQ. Trimming removed 2 bases at V and 3 bases at J, with 12 bases between.

The chain joins TRBV6-1 to TRBJ2-3; possibly TRBD1 for D (6 bases). V was pared by 5 bases and J by 0 bases, with 12 bases between. This CDR3 is built from 15 residues. Germline V gene data show CDR1 as MNHNS and CDR2 as SASEGT. The CDR3 reads CASSRTAASTDTQYF. CDR3 sequence (DNA): TGTGCCAGCAGTAGGACAGCGGCTAGCACAGATACGCAGTATTTT.

J is TRBJ1-4 and V is TRBV10-1, with D uncertain. Trimming took off 0 bases at V and 3 bases at J, with 5 bases between the two ends. This CDR3 is 14 amino acids long. The germline CDR1 and CDR2 sequences are WNHNN and SYGVQD (reference sequence). As DNA, the CDR3 is TGCGCCAGCAGTGAGTCGACGGCTAATGAAAAACTGTTTTTT. It translates to CASSESTANEKLFF.